This T cell receptor beta chain was retrieved from a study of CD8+ T cells in alopecia areata. Study-wide background: Patients received oral tofacitinib, 5 to 10 mg twice daily, for moderate-to-severe alopecia areata. Findings and caveats of the study: Normal scalp had lower clonality than lesional scalp, with alopecia totalis/universalis lesions showing this most strongly. Alphabeta T cells residing in normal skin are also sequenced in scalp samples.

RNA extraction was followed by reverse transcription into cDNA, which acted as the sequencing template. Profiled with immunoSEQ multiplex PCR; TCRdb holds only in-frame clones, not every one. The data show roughly 110,000 clones, roughly 84% seen once. Treatment: oral pan-JAK inhibitor, 5-10 mg twice daily. Peripheral blood and lesional scalp punch biopsies came from alopecia areata patients. Germline lookup yields CDR1 SGDLS and CDR2 YYNGEE. Trimming pared 3 bases from V and 4 bases from J, leaving 9 bases between. CDR3 length equals 13 residues. This clone was counted between two and nine times. The antigen remains undetermined.

Sequences were derived from CD8+ T cells sorted from blood, sampled at week 24, from a patient treated with tofacitinib. The receptor comes from a human donor with alopecia areata. The V and J genes are TRBV9 and TRBJ2-3, with D perhaps matching TRBD1 (6 bases). CDR3 nucleotide sequence: TGTGCCAGCAGCGCAGGGGTCGCAGATACGCAGTATTTT. Its translation: CASSAGVADTQYF.